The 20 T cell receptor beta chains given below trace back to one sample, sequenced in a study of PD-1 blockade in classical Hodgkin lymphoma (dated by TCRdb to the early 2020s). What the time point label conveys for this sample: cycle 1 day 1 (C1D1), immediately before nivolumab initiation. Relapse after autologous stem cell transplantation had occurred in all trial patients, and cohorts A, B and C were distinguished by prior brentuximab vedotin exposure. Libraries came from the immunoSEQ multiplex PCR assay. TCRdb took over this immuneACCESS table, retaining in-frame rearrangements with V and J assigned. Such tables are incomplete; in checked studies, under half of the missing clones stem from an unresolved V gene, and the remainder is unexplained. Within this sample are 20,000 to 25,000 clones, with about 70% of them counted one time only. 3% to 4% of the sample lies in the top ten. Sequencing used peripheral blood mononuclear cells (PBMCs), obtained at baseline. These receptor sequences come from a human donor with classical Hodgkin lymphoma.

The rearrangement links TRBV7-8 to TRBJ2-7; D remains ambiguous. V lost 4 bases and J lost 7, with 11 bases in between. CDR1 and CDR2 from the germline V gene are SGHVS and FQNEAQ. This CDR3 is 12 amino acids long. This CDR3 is CASSSNMGEQYF. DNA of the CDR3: TGTGCCAGCAGCTCGAATATGGGGGAGCAGTACTTC.

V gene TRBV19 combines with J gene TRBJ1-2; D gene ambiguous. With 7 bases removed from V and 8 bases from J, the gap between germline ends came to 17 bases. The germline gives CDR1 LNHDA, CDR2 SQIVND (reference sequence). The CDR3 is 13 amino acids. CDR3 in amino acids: CASTPGPVVGYTF. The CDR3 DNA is TGTGCCAGTACCCCGGGCCCAGTTGTAGGCTACACCTTC.

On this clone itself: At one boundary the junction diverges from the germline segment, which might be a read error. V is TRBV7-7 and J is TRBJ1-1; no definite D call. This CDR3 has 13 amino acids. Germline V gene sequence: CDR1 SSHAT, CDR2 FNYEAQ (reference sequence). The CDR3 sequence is CASSSILDGEAFF. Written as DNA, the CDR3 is TGTGCTAGCAGCTCAATTCTGGACGGTGAAGCTTTCTTT.

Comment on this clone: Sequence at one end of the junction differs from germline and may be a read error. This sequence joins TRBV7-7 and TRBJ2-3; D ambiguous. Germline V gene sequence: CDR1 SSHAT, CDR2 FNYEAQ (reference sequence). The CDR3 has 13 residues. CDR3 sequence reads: CASSSHRRDTQYF. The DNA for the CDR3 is TGTGCTAGCAGCTCCCACCGGCGAGATACGCAGTATTTT.

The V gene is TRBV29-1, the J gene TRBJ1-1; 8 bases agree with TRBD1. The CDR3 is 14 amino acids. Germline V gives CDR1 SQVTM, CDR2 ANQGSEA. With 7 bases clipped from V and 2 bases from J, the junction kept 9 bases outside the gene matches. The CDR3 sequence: CSGDAGQVNTEAFF. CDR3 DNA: TGCAGCGGGGATGCGGGACAGGTAAACACTGAAGCTTTCTTT.

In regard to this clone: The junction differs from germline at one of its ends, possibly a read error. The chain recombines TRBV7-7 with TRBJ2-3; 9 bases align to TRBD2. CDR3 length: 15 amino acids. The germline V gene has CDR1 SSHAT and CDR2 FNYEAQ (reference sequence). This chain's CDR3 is CASSVGGGATDTQYF. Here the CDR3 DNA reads TGTGCTAGCAGCGTCGGCGGGGGGGCCACAGATACGCAGTATTTT.

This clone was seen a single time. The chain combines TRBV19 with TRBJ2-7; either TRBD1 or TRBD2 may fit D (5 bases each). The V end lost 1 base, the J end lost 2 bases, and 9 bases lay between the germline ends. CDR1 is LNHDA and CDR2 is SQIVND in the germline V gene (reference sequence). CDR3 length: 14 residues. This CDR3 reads CASSIVQGPYEQYF. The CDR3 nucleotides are TGTGCCAGTAGTATAGTTCAGGGACCCTACGAGCAGTACTTC.

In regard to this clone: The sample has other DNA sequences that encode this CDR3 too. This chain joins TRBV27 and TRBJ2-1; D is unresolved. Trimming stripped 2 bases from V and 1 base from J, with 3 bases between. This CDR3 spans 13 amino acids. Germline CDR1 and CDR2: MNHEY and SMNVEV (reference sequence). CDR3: CASSLDSYNEQFF. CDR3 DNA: TGTGCCAGCAGTTTAGATTCCTACAATGAGCAGTTCTTC.

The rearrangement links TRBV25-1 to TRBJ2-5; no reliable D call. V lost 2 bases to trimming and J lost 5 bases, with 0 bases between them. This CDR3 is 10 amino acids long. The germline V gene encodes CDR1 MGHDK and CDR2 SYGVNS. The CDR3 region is CASSEETQYF. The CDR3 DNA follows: TGTGCCAGCAGTGAAGAGACCCAGTACTTC. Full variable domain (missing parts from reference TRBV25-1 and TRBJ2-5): EADIYQTPRYLVIGTGKKITLECSQTMGHDKMYWYQQDPGMELHLIHYSYGVNSTEKGDLSSESTVSRIRTEHFPLTLESARPSHTSQYLCASSEETQYFGPGTRLLVL.

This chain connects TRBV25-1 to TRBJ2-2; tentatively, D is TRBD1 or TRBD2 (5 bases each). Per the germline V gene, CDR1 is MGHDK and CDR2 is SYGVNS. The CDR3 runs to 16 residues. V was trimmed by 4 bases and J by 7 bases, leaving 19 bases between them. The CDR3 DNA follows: TGTGCCAGCAGTGTCCGGGACCCCGGATGGATCGGGGAGCTGTTTTTT. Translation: CASSVRDPGWIGELFF.

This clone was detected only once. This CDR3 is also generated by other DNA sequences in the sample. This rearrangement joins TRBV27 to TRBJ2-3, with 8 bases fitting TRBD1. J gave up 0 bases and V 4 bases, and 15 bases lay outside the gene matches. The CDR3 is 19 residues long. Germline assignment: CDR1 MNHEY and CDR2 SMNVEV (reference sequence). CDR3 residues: CASSSGTGIVGASTDTQYF. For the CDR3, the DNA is TGTGCCAGCAGTTCAGGGACAGGAATAGTGGGAGCCAGCACAGATACGCAGTATTTT.

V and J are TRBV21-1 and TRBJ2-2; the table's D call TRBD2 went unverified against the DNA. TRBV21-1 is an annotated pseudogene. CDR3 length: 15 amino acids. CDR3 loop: CASRSGGANTGELFF. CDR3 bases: TGTGCCAGCAGGAGCGGGGGGGCGAACACCGGGGAGCTGTTTTTT.

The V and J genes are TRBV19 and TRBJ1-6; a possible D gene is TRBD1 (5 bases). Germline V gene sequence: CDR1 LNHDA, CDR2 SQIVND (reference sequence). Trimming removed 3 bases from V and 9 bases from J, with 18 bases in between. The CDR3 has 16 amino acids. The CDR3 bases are TGTGCCAGTAGTATCGGTGCACAGGTAGATCGTTCACCCCTCCACTTT. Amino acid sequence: CASSIGAQVDRSPLHF.

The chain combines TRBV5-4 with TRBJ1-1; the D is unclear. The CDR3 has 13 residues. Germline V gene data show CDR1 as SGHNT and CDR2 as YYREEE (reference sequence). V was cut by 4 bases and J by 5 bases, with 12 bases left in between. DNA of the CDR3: TGTGCCAGCAGCAACGGACCGGAAACTGAAGCTTTCTTT. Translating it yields CASSNGPETEAFF. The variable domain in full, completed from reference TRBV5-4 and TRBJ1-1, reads ETGVTQSPTHLIKTRGQQVTLRCSSQSGHNTVSWYQQALGQGPQFIFQYYREEENGRGNFPPRFSGLQFPNYSSELNVNALELDDSALYLCASSNGPETEAFFGQGTRLTVV.

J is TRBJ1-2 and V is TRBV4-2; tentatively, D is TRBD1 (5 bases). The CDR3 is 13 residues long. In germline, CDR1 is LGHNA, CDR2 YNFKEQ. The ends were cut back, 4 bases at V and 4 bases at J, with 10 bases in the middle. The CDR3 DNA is TGTGCCAGCAGCCTCCTTGGGACCTATGGCTACACCTTC. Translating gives CASSLLGTYGYTF.

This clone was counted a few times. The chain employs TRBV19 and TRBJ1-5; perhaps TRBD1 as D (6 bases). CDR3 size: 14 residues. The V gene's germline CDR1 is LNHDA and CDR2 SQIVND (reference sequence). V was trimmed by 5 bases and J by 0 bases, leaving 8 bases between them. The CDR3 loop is CASSGGDSNQPQHF. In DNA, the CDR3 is TGTGCCAGTAGTGGGGGCGATAGCAATCAGCCCCAGCATTTT.

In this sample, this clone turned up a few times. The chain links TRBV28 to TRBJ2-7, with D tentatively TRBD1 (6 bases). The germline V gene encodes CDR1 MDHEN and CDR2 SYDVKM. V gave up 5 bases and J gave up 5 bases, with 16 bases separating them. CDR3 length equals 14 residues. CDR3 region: CASSPQAGAHEQYF. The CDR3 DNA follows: TGTGCCAGCAGTCCCCAGGCAGGGGCCCACGAGCAGTACTTC.

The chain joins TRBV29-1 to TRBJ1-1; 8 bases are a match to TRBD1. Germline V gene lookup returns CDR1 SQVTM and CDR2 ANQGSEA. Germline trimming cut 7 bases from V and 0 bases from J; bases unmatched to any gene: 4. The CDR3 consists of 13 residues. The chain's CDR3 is CSARQGLNTEAFF. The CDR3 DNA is TGCAGCGCCAGACAGGGGCTGAACACTGAAGCTTTCTTT.

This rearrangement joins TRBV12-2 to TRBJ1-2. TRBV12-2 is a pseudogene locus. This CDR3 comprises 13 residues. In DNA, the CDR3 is TGTGCAAGTCGAAACACGGGGGACTATGGCTACACCTTC. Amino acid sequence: CASRNTGDYGYTF.

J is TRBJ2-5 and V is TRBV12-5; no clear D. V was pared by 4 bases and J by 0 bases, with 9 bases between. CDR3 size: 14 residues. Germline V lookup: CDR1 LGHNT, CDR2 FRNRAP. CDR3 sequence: CASGYFPDQETQYF. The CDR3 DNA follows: TGTGCTAGTGGTTATTTCCCGGACCAAGAGACCCAGTACTTC.